This T cell receptor beta chain was captured in a study of cytomegalovirus exposure and HLA in healthy donors. 13 Jbeta primers and 60 Vbeta primers were used for the PCR. TCRdb's table, derived via immunoSEQ multiplex PCR, lists solely in-frame clones and lacks some. The profile shows around 90,000 clones, more than 55% of them singletons. The V gene end was trimmed by 1 base and the J gene end by 6 bases; junction bases not matched to a gene: 8. CDR1 is LGHNA, CDR2 YNFKEQ, per germline. The CDR3 has 16 amino acids. Material: PBMCs. The TCR was taken from a woman aged 45-65 years in good health and CMV-seropositive. V gene TRBV4-2 combines with J gene TRBJ2-1, with TRBD2 identical over 8 bases. The CDR3 is CASSQVRAGAPNEQFF. CDR3 in DNA: TGTGCCAGCAGCCAAGTCCGAGCGGGGGCCCCCAATGAGCAGTTCTTC.